These 27 T cell receptor beta chains share one sample of origin, sequenced in a study of T cell changes during pregnancy in multiple sclerosis. Clones were sequenced by immunoSEQ multiplex PCR, and TCRdb holds only the in-frame ones, with some missing. Seen here are 70,000 or so clones, about nine tenths observed once, and the top ten hold 0.29%. The material was CD4+ T cells from peripheral blood mononuclear cells, obtained after pregnancy. The receptors stem from a female donor with multiple sclerosis, enrolled in a pregnancy study.

This chain uses TRBV29-1 with TRBJ2-3; a weak D match, TRBD1 (7 bases). Trimming removed 6 bases from V and 2 bases from J, with 21 bases in between. The V gene's germline CDR1 is SQVTM and CDR2 ANQGSEA. This CDR3 region has 16 residues. As DNA, the CDR3 is TGCAGCGTCCCCAGGGGGTCGGGAGCCCCCACAGATACGCAGTATTTT. Encoded protein: CSVPRGSGAPTDTQYF.

The V gene is TRBV18, the J gene TRBJ2-5; TRBD2 matches at 11 bases. Germline CDR1 KGHSH, CDR2 LQKENI. The CDR3 sequence is 15 residues long. Germline trimming cut 6 bases from V and 5 bases from J; bases unmatched to any gene: 8. The DNA for the CDR3 is TGTGCCAGCTCCGCTCCTAGCGGGAGGTGGGAGACCCAGTACTTC. Protein sequence: CASSAPSGRWETQYF.

J is TRBJ2-3 and V is TRBV7-3, with TRBD1 identical over 9 bases. The V gene end was trimmed by 3 bases and the J gene end by 6 bases; junction bases not matched to a gene: 7. The CDR3 spans 15 residues. Germline CDR1 reads SGHTA; CDR2 reads FQGTGA. The CDR3 DNA reads as TGTGCCAGCAGCTTGCTACAGGGGGCGATGGATACGCAGTATTTT. Amino acid sequence: CASSLLQGAMDTQYF. The full variable domain, rest sourced from reference TRBV7-3 and TRBJ2-3, is GAGVSQTPSNKVTEKGKYVELRCDPISGHTALYWYRQSLGQGPEFLIYFQGTGAADDSGLPNDRFFAVRPEGSVSTLKIQRTERGDSAVYLCASSLLQGAMDTQYFGPGTRLTVL.

This chain uses TRBV6-1 with TRBJ1-5, with unresolved D. Germline lookup yields CDR1 MNHNS and CDR2 SASEGT. Trimming shortened V by 3 bases and J by 2 bases, and 8 bases separated the two germline ends. CDR3 length: 14 residues. Here the CDR3 DNA reads TGTGCCAGCAGTGACTGGCAGGGCAATCAGCCCCAGCATTTT. Its protein product is CASSDWQGNQPQHF.

The CDR3 sequence is CASSEAGIPKGTEAFF. The CDR3 DNA reads as TGTGCCAGCAGTGAGGCAGGGATTCCCAAGGGGACTGAAGCTTTCTTT. This chain links TRBV28 with TRBJ1-1, with D perhaps matching TRBD1 (5 bases). The CDR3 has 16 amino acids. V lost 5 bases and J 5 bases, leaving 21 bases between the germline ends. From germline, CDR1 is MDHEN and CDR2 SYDVKM. Filled out from reference TRBV28 and TRBJ1-1, the complete variable domain reads DVKVTQSSRYLVKRTGEKVFLECVQDMDHENMFWYRQDPGLGLRLIYFSYDVKMKEKGDIPEGYSVSREKKERFSLILESASTNQTSMYLCASSEAGIPKGTEAFFGQGTRLTVV.

This rearrangement joins TRBV7-9 to TRBJ2-5, with D tentatively TRBD1 (6 bases). Germline V gene data show CDR1 as SEHNR and CDR2 as FQNEAQ (reference sequence). V was clipped by 3 bases and J by 9 bases, with 8 bases between them. The CDR3 is 11 amino acids. CDR3 region: CASSFQGSQYF. As DNA, the CDR3 is TGTGCCAGCAGCTTCCAGGGGTCCCAGTACTTC.

The chain's CDR3 is CASSASGGRTTGELFF. CDR3 in DNA: TGTGCCAGCAGTGCATCGGGGGGACGGACGACCGGGGAGCTGTTTTTT. The chain joins TRBV9 to TRBJ2-2; 7 nucleotides line up with TRBD2. CDR3 length: 16 amino acids. Trimming removed 5 bases from V and 5 bases from J; junction bases left unmatched: 12. Germline V lookup: CDR1 SGDLS, CDR2 YYNGEE. The full variable domain, completed using reference TRBV9 and TRBJ2-2, is DSGVTQTPKHLITATGQRVTLRCSPRSGDLSVYWYQQSLDQGLQFLIQYYNGEERAKGNILERFSAQQFPDLHSELNLSSLELGDSALYFCASSASGGRTTGELFFGEGSRLTVL.

This clone was observed a single time. The chain combines TRBV19 with TRBJ2-3; TRBD2 aligns across 7 bases. Germline CDR1 is LNHDA and CDR2 is SQIVND (reference sequence). This CDR3 has 17 residues. Trimming at V came to 3 bases and at J to 0 bases, leaving 9 bases not matched to a gene. CDR3 coding DNA: TGTGCCAGTAGTATCGGACGGGGGGTCACTAGCACAGATACGCAGTATTTT. It encodes CASSIGRGVTSTDTQYF.

The CDR3 loop is CAWRHSYGTQDSYEQYF. The CDR3 bases are TGTGCCTGGAGGCACTCCTACGGGACACAGGACTCCTACGAGCAGTACTTC. This chain uses TRBV30 with TRBJ2-7, with D perhaps TRBD1 (6 bases). This CDR3 region has 17 residues. Between the trimmed V and J ends, which lost 3 bases and 0 bases, there was a span of 21 bases. Germline V gene data show CDR1 as GTSNPN and CDR2 as SVGIG (reference sequence). Filled out from reference TRBV30 and TRBJ2-7, the complete variable domain reads SQTIHQWPATLVQPVGSPLSLECTVEGTSNPNLYWYRQAAGRGLQLLFYSVGIGQISSEVPQNLSASRPQDRQFILSSKKLLLSDSGFYLCAWRHSYGTQDSYEQYFGPGTRLTVT.

V gene TRBV7-9 combines with J gene TRBJ2-5; maybe TRBD2 (5 bases). This CDR3 comprises 14 residues. The ends were cut back, 5 bases at V and 4 bases at J, with 14 bases in the middle. Germline lookup yields CDR1 SEHNR and CDR2 FQNEAQ (reference sequence). The CDR3 DNA reads TGTGCCAGCAGCCCGATAGGCCGGGGAGAGACCCAGTACTTC. This translates into CASSPIGRGETQYF.

The chain carries TRBV4-2 and TRBJ1-2; a weak D match, TRBD1 (6 bases). The CDR3 contains 16 residues. Germline lookup yields CDR1 LGHNA and CDR2 YNFKEQ. V lost 1 base to trimming and J lost 3 bases, with 15 bases between them. CDR3 sequence (DNA): TGTGCCAGCAGCCAAGGGACAGTGCATGAGGACTATGGCTACACCTTC. This gives the protein CASSQGTVHEDYGYTF.

V usage is TRBV5-6 and J usage is TRBJ1-4; D not resolved. The CDR3 has 14 residues. Germline V gene sequence: CDR1 SGHDT, CDR2 YYEEEE. V was trimmed by 4 bases and J by 7 bases, leaving 14 bases between them. CDR3 region: CASSLRGFGEKLFF. CDR3 nucleotides: TGTGCCAGCAGCCTCCGGGGTTTTGGTGAAAAACTGTTTTTT.

The chain links TRBV28 to TRBJ1-5; D is perhaps TRBD1 (6 bases). The CDR3 is 15 amino acids. Trimming left V 3 bases short and J 4 bases short, with 13 bases between. CDR1 and CDR2 from the germline V gene are MDHEN and SYDVKM. DNA for the CDR3: TGTGCCAGCAGTTTCGAACAGGGTAGGAATCAGCCCCAGCATTTT. Its translation: CASSFEQGRNQPQHF.

This clone has only one observation. The V gene is TRBV11-3, the J gene TRBJ2-3; unclear D gene. Germline CDR1 reads SGHNT; CDR2 reads YENEEA. The V gene lost 0 bases and the J gene lost 7 bases, with 5 bases spanning the gap. The CDR3 contains 12 residues. DNA for the CDR3: TGTGCCAGCAGCTTAGATCTAAATACGCAGTATTTT. Amino acid sequence: CASSLDLNTQYF.

This chain links TRBV7-3 with TRBJ2-1; D ambiguous. The CDR3 consists of 13 residues. Trimming shortened V by 0 bases and J by 5 bases, and 5 bases separated the two germline ends. In germline, CDR1 is SGHTA, CDR2 FQGTGA. In nucleotides, the CDR3 is TGTGCCAGCAGCTTAACTCGGGACAATGAGCAGTTCTTC. Its protein is CASSLTRDNEQFF.

The rearrangement links TRBV27 to TRBJ2-7, with 11 bases fitting TRBD2. With V trimmed by 5 bases and J by 4 bases, 10 bases remained unmatched. In germline, CDR1 is MNHEY, CDR2 SMNVEV (reference sequence). This CDR3 spans 16 amino acids. In DNA form, the CDR3 reads TGTGCCAGCAGTGTCTCAATAGCGGGGGGGTTTTACGAGCAGTACTTC. Its protein is CASSVSIAGGFYEQYF.

V is TRBV9 and J is TRBJ2-2; 10 nucleotides align to TRBD1. The ends lost 4 bases at V and 5 bases at J; junction bases unmatched: 5. The CDR3 has 15 residues. Germline V lookup: CDR1 SGDLS, CDR2 YYNGEE. CDR3: CASSTGTGETGELFF. CDR3 coding DNA: TGTGCCAGCAGCACCGGGACAGGGGAAACCGGGGAGCTGTTTTTT.

This clone showed up just a few times. The chain recombines TRBV5-4 with TRBJ2-1; 8 positions agree with TRBD1. V lost 2 bases, J lost 4 bases, and 5 bases stayed unmatched. This CDR3 region has 15 residues. The germline V gene has CDR1 SGHNT and CDR2 YYREEE (reference sequence). CDR3 nucleotides: TGTGCCAGCAGCTTTATGGGACAGGAGTACAATGAGCAGTTCTTC. As protein: CASSFMGQEYNEQFF.

This clone was picked up one time. One end of the junction fails to match germline, which may point to a read error. The rearrangement joins TRBV29-1 to TRBJ1-1, with 8 bases lining up with TRBD1. Germline CDR1 reads SQVTM; CDR2 reads ANQGSEA. The CDR3 has 13 residues. The CDR3 reads CSVEGQGPTEAFF. CDR3 bases: TGCAGCGTCGAAGGACAGGGACCCACTGAAGCTTTCTTT.

J is TRBJ2-7 and V is TRBV19, with D perhaps matching TRBD1 (7 bases). Trimming took 6 bases from V and 3 from J, leaving 18 bases between them. Germline CDR1 LNHDA, CDR2 SQIVND (reference sequence). The CDR3 contains 15 residues. The CDR3 coding sequence is TGTGCCAGTAGGGCGACTCCAGGGGGAGGCTACGAGCAGTACTTC. This gives the protein CASRATPGGGYEQYF.

This clone has just a few counts. The chain employs TRBV10-3 and TRBJ1-1; TRBD1 aligns across 8 bases. The CDR3 totals 15 residues. The V and J ends lost 6 bases and 10 bases, in that order; junction bases with no gene match: 16. CDR1 and CDR2 (germline): ENHRY, SYGVKD. CDR3 region: CAIRPQGGQGDRAFF. The CDR3 bases are TGTGCCATCAGGCCACAAGGAGGACAGGGTGATAGAGCTTTCTTT.

The CDR3 DNA sequence: TGTGCCAGCCGACCAGGGACAGGGTCTTTCGAGCAGTACTTC. Amino acids: CASRPGTGSFEQYF. The chain uses TRBV18 and TRBJ2-7; 9 positions agree with TRBD1. Germline CDR1 KGHSH, CDR2 LQKENI. V lost 8 bases, J lost 6 bases, and 11 bases stayed unmatched. There are 14 residues in the CDR3.

The chain combines TRBV6-1 with TRBJ2-3; 9 nucleotides line up with TRBD2. V trimming: 4 bases; J trimming: 1 base; junction bases outside the gene matches: 3. Germline-derived CDR1 and CDR2 are MNHNS and SASEGT. This CDR3 region has 15 residues. The CDR3 region is CASSGAGGRTDTQYF. CDR3 DNA: TGTGCCAGCAGTGGAGCGGGGGGACGCACAGATACGCAGTATTTT.

This sequence joins TRBV19 and TRBJ2-1; 8 bases align to TRBD2. The CDR3 covers 13 residues. Germline V gene lookup returns CDR1 LNHDA and CDR2 SQIVND (reference sequence). V lost 6 bases, J lost 9 bases, and 7 bases stayed unmatched. The CDR3 reads CASRGRGGIEQFF. CDR3 bases: TGTGCCAGTAGAGGACGGGGGGGTATTGAGCAGTTCTTC.

The CDR3 DNA reads as TGTGCCAGTGGGGAGGGGGGGTCTTACGAGCAGTACTTC. Translated, it gives CASGEGGSYEQYF. The chain links TRBV19 to TRBJ2-7; D perhaps matches TRBD2 (7 bases). The germline CDR1 and CDR2 sequences are LNHDA and SQIVND (reference sequence). This CDR3 is built from 13 residues. V was trimmed by 8 bases and J by 4 bases, leaving 15 bases between them.

The gene calls are TRBV29-1 and TRBJ2-1, with D perhaps matching TRBD2 (5 bases). There are 14 residues in the CDR3. The V and J ends lost 4 bases and 0 bases respectively, with 10 bases between them. From germline, CDR1 is SQVTM and CDR2 ANQGSEA. The CDR3 region has the DNA TGCAGCGTTGGTCCCAGCGGCTCCTACAATGAGCAGTTCTTC. This codes for CSVGPSGSYNEQFF.

The rearrangement uses TRBV6-1 and TRBJ2-2; no clear D. The germline V gene has CDR1 MNHNS and CDR2 SASEGT. Trimming removed 6 bases at V and 4 bases at J, with 12 bases between. The CDR3 has 14 residues. The CDR3 loop reads CASSRDGGTGELFF. The CDR3 bases are TGTGCCAGCAGCCGTGACGGCGGCACCGGGGAGCTGTTTTTT.